These 19 T cell receptor beta chains were sequenced from one sample in a study of T cells in Graves' hyperthyroidism and ophthalmopathy. There were TCR beta CDR3 regions amplified from RNA transcripts. The HTBI set primed first-round TCR CDR3 RT-PCR. TCRdb re-analysed the multiplex PCR reads in MiXCR, keeping a single row per CDR3 protein. The sample shows hundreds of thousands of distinct CDR3 sequences, 15% to 20% of them seen only once. The sample comprised blood. These receptors all come from a woman aged 25-40 years with Graves' hyperthyroidism.

The CDR3 loop is CASSPRDSRNSPLHF. The CDR3, as DNA: TGTGCCAGCAGCCCCCGGGACAGCCGTAATTCACCCCTCCACTTT. The chain has TRBV7-2 and TRBJ1-6, with TRBD1 matching 7 bases. After removal of 5 bases from V and 6 bases from J, the junction contained 7 bases not matched to a gene. Germline V gives CDR1 SGHTA, CDR2 FQGNSA. The CDR3 consists of 15 residues.

This clonotype was observed many times. V is TRBV28 and J is TRBJ1-5; TRBD1 agrees at 9 bases. This CDR3 has 15 residues. V lost 6 bases, J lost 2 bases, and 5 bases stayed unmatched. Germline values: CDR1 MDHEN, CDR2 SYDVKM. DNA for the CDR3: TGTGCCAGCAGCGCCCGGGACAGGGGCAATCAGCCCCAGCATTTT. It specifies CASSARDRGNQPQHF.

This clonotype was observed a few times. This rearrangement joins TRBV2 to TRBJ2-3; D uncertain. Germline loops: CDR1 SNHLY, CDR2 FYNNEI. V was cut by 4 bases and J by 1 base, with 12 bases left in between. The CDR3 totals 15 residues. CDR3 coding DNA: TGTGCCAGCAGTGGAAAGTACCTTGGCACAGATACGCAGTATTTT. Protein sequence: CASSGKYLGTDTQYF.

The gene calls are TRBV5-5 and TRBJ2-5, with 9 bases matching TRBD2. The CDR3 has 15 residues. The junction had 7 bases not matched to a gene; V was cut back by 3 bases and J by 4 bases. The germline CDR1 and CDR2 sequences are SGHKS and YYEKEE (reference sequence). CDR3 region: CASSSGGTSRETQYF. The CDR3 DNA follows: TGTGCCAGCAGCTCCGGCGGGACTAGCAGAGAGACCCAGTACTTC.

This clonotype was observed at least ten times. V and J are TRBV6-1 and TRBJ2-1; 8 bases fit TRBD1. V dropped 1 base and J dropped 9; count of bases not matched to a gene: 2. The CDR3 covers 13 residues. Germline CDR1 MNHNS, CDR2 SASEGT. CDR3 coding DNA: TGTGCCAGCAGTGAAGGGACAGGGTCTGAGCAGTTCTTC. This encodes CASSEGTGSEQFF.

This clonotype was picked up many times. This chain joins TRBV20-1 and TRBJ1-1; D gene uncertain. In germline, CDR1 is DFQATT, CDR2 SNEGSKA (reference sequence). The CDR3 is made up of 8 amino acids. CDR3 DNA sequence: TGCAGGAGCACTGAAGCTTTCTTT. Its protein product is CRSTEAFF.

This clonotype was counted at least ten times. This sequence joins TRBV7-9 and TRBJ2-7, with TRBD2 identical over 7 bases. CDR1 and CDR2 (germline): SEHNR, FQNEAQ (reference sequence). The CDR3 is made up of 17 amino acids. With 0 bases clipped from V and 0 bases from J, the junction kept 8 bases outside the gene matches. Here the CDR3 reads CASSLAVASGHSYEQYF. The CDR3 DNA is TGTGCCAGCAGCTTAGCGGTGGCTAGCGGACACTCCTACGAGCAGTACTTC.

This clonotype was seen many times. The V and J genes are TRBV18 and TRBJ1-2, with 7 bases lining up with TRBD1. CDR3 length: 15 amino acids. Losses at the gene ends were 2 bases for V and 6 bases for J; bases not matched to a gene: 9. The V gene's germline CDR1 is KGHSH and CDR2 LQKENI. The DNA for the CDR3 is TGTGCCAGCTCACCAAGACAGGGAAGGAAGAATGGCTACACCTTC. It codes for CASSPRQGRKNGYTF.

As to this clonotype: A clone one base away is much larger, so this may be a read error. This chain links TRBV7-2 with TRBJ1-1; D might be TRBD1 (5 bases). Looked up from germline, CDR1 is SGHTA and CDR2 is FQGNSA. The CDR3 spans 12 residues. The CDR3 nucleotides read TGTGCCAGCAGCATCAGTGGGACTGAAGCTCTCTTT. Translating gives CASSISGTEALF.

Many counts were recorded for this clonotype. The gene calls are TRBV7-2 and TRBJ2-7; 7 positions agree with TRBD1. The ends lost 7 bases at V and 3 bases at J; junction bases unmatched: 9. The CDR3 totals 14 residues. Germline CDR1 SGHTA, CDR2 FQGNSA. CDR3 region: CASTNSGQNYEQYF. The DNA of the CDR3 is TGTGCCAGCACTAACTCGGGACAGAACTACGAGCAGTACTTC.

Comment on this clonotype: At one of its ends the junction is not consistent with the germline gene, which may arise from a read error. The rearrangement links TRBV18 to TRBJ2-1; 14 bases map to TRBD2. CDR3 length: 17 residues. Germline-derived CDR1 and CDR2 are KGHSH and LQKENI. The CDR3 here is CASSRGTSGSSCNEQFF. The CDR3 DNA follows: TGTGCCAGCTCACGAGGGACTAGCGGGAGCTCCTGCAATGAGCAGTTCTTC.

The chain carries TRBV4-1 and TRBJ2-7; no definite D call. V gave up 1 base and J gave up 0 bases, with 7 bases separating them. Germline CDR1 MGHRA, CDR2 YSYEKL. The CDR3 is 14 residues long. CDR3 coding DNA: TGCGCCAGCAGCCAAGCCTCCTCCTCCTACGAGCAGTACTTC. Translating it yields CASSQASSSYEQYF.

In this sample, this clonotype turned up many times. The chain has TRBV28 and TRBJ1-5; D uncertain. Looked up from germline, CDR1 is MDHEN and CDR2 is SYDVKM. This CDR3 has 13 residues. Trimming left V 3 bases short and J 3 bases short, with 6 bases between. The CDR3: CASSFRTNQPQHF. Here the CDR3 DNA reads TGTGCCAGCAGTTTCAGGACCAATCAGCCCCAGCATTTT.

This chain connects TRBV28 to TRBJ1-6; weak D call: TRBD1 (5 bases). CDR1 is MDHEN, CDR2 SYDVKM, per germline. The V and J ends lost 3 bases and 10 bases respectively, with 13 bases between them. The CDR3 covers 14 residues. CDR3 loop: CASSLGGTRSPLHF. The CDR3 DNA is TGTGCCAGCAGTTTGGGGGGTACGCGGTCACCCCTCCACTTT.

This clonotype was counted many times. This chain links TRBV18 with TRBJ2-5; a possible D gene is TRBD1 (5 bases). The V and J ends lost 1 base and 5 bases respectively, with 8 bases between them. Germline-derived CDR1 and CDR2 are KGHSH and LQKENI. The length of the CDR3 is 13 residues. As DNA, the CDR3 is TGTGCCAGCTCACCACAGGGGATGGAGACCCAGTACTTC. Protein: CASSPQGMETQYF.

This clonotype appeared a single time. As DNA, the CDR3 is TGCAGTGCTAGAACCGGGACAGGTGCTTCTCGGCCTAGGGTGCCCCTCCACTTT. Translation gives CSARTGTGASRPRVPLHF. This chain uses TRBV20-1 with TRBJ1-6, with 8 bases lining up with TRBD1. The V gene's germline CDR1 is DFQATT and CDR2 SNEGSKA (reference sequence). This CDR3 region has 18 residues. The V segment lost 2 bases and the J segment 13 bases; nucleotides outside the gene matches: 22.

DNA for the CDR3: TGTGCCAGCAGTTACTCGGCACAGAGGAACACTGAAGCTTTCTTT. Encoded protein: CASSYSAQRNTEAFF. V gene TRBV6-5 combines with J gene TRBJ1-1; D call uncertain. The length of the CDR3 is 15 residues. Trimming took 0 bases from V and 1 from J, leaving 9 bases between them. Germline-derived CDR1 and CDR2 are MNHEY and SVGAGI.

This clonotype turned up a few times. The chain is built from TRBV20-1 and TRBJ2-7, with 8 bases matching TRBD1. J was trimmed by 8 bases and V by 5 bases; bases with no gene match: 11. Germline V gives CDR1 DFQATT, CDR2 SNEGSKA (reference sequence). CDR3 length: 13 residues. Here the CDR3 reads CSAQGQGFIQQYF. CDR3 DNA: TGCAGTGCTCAAGGACAGGGTTTCATCCAGCAGTACTTC.

This clonotype was recorded many times. V usage is TRBV7-2 and J usage is TRBJ2-1, with 9 bases fitting TRBD2. The ends lost 3 bases at V and 1 base at J; junction bases unmatched: 4. Germline V CDR1 and CDR2: SGHTA, FQGNSA. The CDR3 consists of 16 residues. CDR3 loop: CASSFGAGGSYNEQFF. The CDR3 DNA reads as TGTGCCAGCAGCTTTGGAGCGGGGGGTTCCTACAATGAGCAGTTCTTC.